The T cell receptor (beta chain) described here comes from a study of blood T cell repertoires in COVID-19. On the study more broadly: Sites across the United States, Italy and Spain contributed samples from acute and convalescent COVID-19.

Across about two dozen US areas, participants ranged in age from 18 to 89 years. Symptom resolution, clearance, or two negative PCRs marked the recovered donors of Cohort 3. The CDR3 covers 16 residues. V dropped 0 bases and J dropped 8; count of bases not matched to a gene: 5. CDR1 is SGHAT and CDR2 is FQNNGV in the germline V gene. This table comes from immunoSEQ multiplex PCR, and its TCRdb copy is limited to in-frame clones, with some not included. The repertoire includes around 280,000 clones, 87% of them detected once, and about 5.7% sits in the top ten. Material: PBMCs or T cells enriched from blood (not recorded which). This TCR was sampled from a woman between 40 and 50 years old who had recovered from COVID-19. The rearrangement links TRBV11-2 to TRBJ2-1; TRBD2 matches at 12 bases. CDR3 nucleotides: TGTGCCAGCAGCTTAGAGGCGACTAGCGGGAGCGATGAGCAGTTCTTC. It specifies CASSLEATSGSDEQFF.